A single sample is the source of the 24 T cell receptor beta chains below, sequenced in a study of cytomegalovirus exposure and HLA in healthy donors. Both 60 Vbeta primers and 13 Jbeta primers went into the PCR. Sequencing used immunoSEQ multiplex PCR; TCRdb keeps in-frame clones, though not all of them. Of 200,000 or so clones in the sample, roughly four fifths were seen once. Sequencing was carried out using PBMCs. The receptors stem from a girl aged 2-9 years in good health and CMV-seronegative.

As concerns this clone: This CDR3 is also generated by other DNA sequences in the sample. The chain carries TRBV9 and TRBJ1-6; a weak D match, TRBD1 (5 bases). The CDR3 runs to 14 residues. Trimming shortened V by 2 bases and J by 6 bases, and 9 bases separated the two germline ends. Germline-derived CDR1 and CDR2 are SGDLS and YYNGEE. The CDR3 DNA reads as TGTGCCAGCAGCGTCGGCAGGGCTAATTCACCCCTCCACTTT. Residues: CASSVGRANSPLHF.

The chain recombines TRBV14 with TRBJ2-7; 14 nucleotides align to TRBD2. V was clipped by 2 bases and J by 0 bases; unmatched bases: 9. In germline, CDR1 is SGHDN, CDR2 FVKESK. The CDR3 extends over 19 amino acids. The CDR3: CASSQLPGLAGATSYEQYF. The CDR3 bases are TGTGCCAGCAGCCAATTACCGGGACTAGCGGGGGCTACCTCCTACGAGCAGTACTTC.

The rearrangement joins TRBV27 to TRBJ1-1; 7 nucleotides agree with TRBD1. The ends lost 8 bases at V and 4 bases at J; junction bases unmatched: 10. Per germline, CDR1 MNHEY and CDR2 SMNVEV (reference sequence). The CDR3 covers 14 residues. The CDR3 bases are TGTGCCAGCCAAGTTTTAGGGGGCTCCACTGAAGCTTTCTTT. Protein product: CASQVLGGSTEAFF.

DNA for the CDR3: TGCGCCAGCAGCGGGTTGGAGGGGTCGTCCTACGAGCAGTACTTC. It translates to CASSGLEGSSYEQYF. J is TRBJ2-7 and V is TRBV5-1; D perhaps matches TRBD2 (6 bases). This CDR3 comprises 15 residues. Germline V gives CDR1 SGHRS, CDR2 YFSETQ. V lost 4 bases and J 1 base, leaving 15 bases between the germline ends.

This clone was detected only a few times. This chain connects TRBV4-1 to TRBJ1-5; 7 bases are a match to TRBD1. CDR3 length equals 17 residues. V gave up 1 base and J gave up 6 bases; unmatched junction bases: 12. Germline CDR1 MGHRA, CDR2 YSYEKL. The CDR3 DNA follows: TGCGCCAGCAGCCAAGCAGAGGGGGCGATAGTCGGTCAGCCCCAGCATTTT. Translating gives CASSQAEGAIVGQPQHF.

This clone was seen only once. J is TRBJ2-1 and V is TRBV27; 7 positions match TRBD1. The trim removed 6 bases at V and 6 bases at J, leaving 8 bases unmatched. The CDR3 loop spans 14 amino acids. Looked up from germline, CDR1 is MNHEY and CDR2 is SMNVEV (reference sequence). The CDR3 is CASRTLGQLNEQFF. CDR3 DNA: TGTGCCAGCAGGACTTTGGGACAGCTCAATGAGCAGTTCTTC.

V usage is TRBV10-1 and J usage is TRBJ1-1; 7 nucleotides agree with TRBD1. The CDR3 consists of 14 residues. Germline CDR1 is WNHNN and CDR2 is SYGVQD (reference sequence). V shed 4 bases, J shed 0 bases, and the junction held 2 bases outside the gene matches. The CDR3 is CASSGDRLNTEAFF. As DNA, the CDR3 is TGCGCCAGCAGTGGGGACAGATTGAACACTGAAGCTTTCTTT.

The CDR3 loop is CASSQGTSFAGELFF. Here the CDR3 DNA reads TGTGCCAGCAGCCAAGGGACTAGCTTCGCCGGGGAGCTGTTTTTT. The chain couples TRBV4-2 to TRBJ2-2, with 8 bases lining up with TRBD2. Trimming removed 1 base from V and 6 bases from J; junction bases left unmatched: 4. The germline V gene has CDR1 LGHNA and CDR2 YNFKEQ. The CDR3 totals 15 residues.

The chain joins TRBV19 to TRBJ2-1, with 13 bases fitting TRBD2. V lost 4 bases, J lost 10 bases, and 16 bases stayed unmatched. This CDR3 is 18 amino acids long. CDR1 and CDR2 (germline): LNHDA, SQIVND (reference sequence). This CDR3 reads CASSTLDTGTSGIGEQFF. CDR3 DNA: TGTGCCAGTAGTACATTGGATACCGGGACTAGCGGGATAGGGGAGCAGTTCTTC. Together with reference TRBV19 and TRBJ2-1, the CDR3 gives the full variable domain: DGGITQSPKYLFRKEGQNVTLSCEQNLNHDAMYWYRQDPGQGLRLIYYSQIVNDFQKGDIAEGYSVSREKKESFPLTVTSAQKNPTAFYLCASSTLDTGTSGIGEQFFGPGTRLTVL.

The chain joins TRBV6-7 to TRBJ1-5; D is possibly TRBD1 (6 bases). TRBV6-7 is treated as an ORF (open reading frame) with a function not yet certain. V was shortened by 0 bases and J by 3 bases, with 9 bases between the two germline ends. The CDR3 extends over 15 amino acids. CDR3 in amino acids: CASSYSTGSNQPQHF. DNA for the CDR3: TGTGCCAGCAGTTACTCCACAGGGTCCAATCAGCCCCAGCATTTT.

The rearrangement joins TRBV6-5 to TRBJ1-1, with D maybe TRBD1 (6 bases). There are 14 residues in the CDR3. The ends were cut back, 5 bases at V and 1 base at J, with 11 bases in the middle. The germline CDR1 and CDR2 sequences are MNHEY and SVGAGI. CDR3 in DNA: TGTGCCAGCAGTACCTACAGGGAGAACACTGAAGCTTTCTTT. It is translated as CASSTYRENTEAFF.

The chain recombines TRBV30 with TRBJ2-7; possibly TRBD2 for D (6 bases). The CDR3 spans 14 residues. Trimming left V 6 bases short and J 3 bases short, with 18 bases between. CDR1 is GTSNPN, CDR2 SVGIG, per germline (reference sequence). The CDR3: CACVKGAGGYEQYF. DNA of the CDR3: TGTGCCTGCGTGAAGGGAGCGGGCGGCTACGAGCAGTACTTC.

This chain connects TRBV7-3 to TRBJ2-3; TRBD1 matches 7 bases. The CDR3 spans 14 residues. Germline assignment: CDR1 SGHTA and CDR2 FQGTGA. Trimming took 3 bases from V and 2 from J; bases not matched to a gene: 2. The CDR3 nucleotides are TGTGCCAGCAGCTTGACAGGGTACACAGATACGCAGTATTTT. Amino acids: CASSLTGYTDTQYF.

The V call is TRBV5-1, the J call TRBJ2-7, with 9 bases matching TRBD1. This CDR3 is built from 17 residues. Germline trimming cut 0 bases from V and 0 bases from J; bases unmatched to any gene: 7. Germline CDR1 reads SGHRS; CDR2 reads YFSETQ. The CDR3 region is CASSLAIGTGFSYEQYF. The CDR3 bases are TGCGCCAGCAGCTTGGCGATCGGGACAGGGTTCTCCTACGAGCAGTACTTC.

The V call is TRBV12-5, the J call TRBJ2-1; 9 bases are shared with TRBD1. Germline CDR1 and CDR2: LGHNT and FRNRAP. This CDR3 contains 15 residues. Trimming at V came to 1 base and at J to 10 bases, leaving 8 bases not matched to a gene. The CDR3 DNA sequence: TGTGCTAGTGGTTTGGCCGGGACAGGGAATCAGGAGCAGTTCTTC. Its translation: CASGLAGTGNQEQFF.

This clone has only a few counts. The genes are TRBV7-2 and TRBJ2-7; perhaps TRBD2 as D (5 bases). Germline-derived CDR1 and CDR2 are SGHTA and FQGNSA. This CDR3 has 14 amino acids. The germline V and J ends were trimmed by 4 bases and 3 bases, with 13 bases remaining between them. CDR3 sequence reads: CASSSTTRGYEQYF. CDR3 coding DNA: TGTGCCAGCAGCTCGACGACACGGGGCTACGAGCAGTACTTC.

The chain joins TRBV7-2 to TRBJ2-3; 7 bases align to TRBD2. The CDR3 is 17 amino acids. The V segment lost 1 base and the J segment 1 base; nucleotides outside the gene matches: 8. Germline CDR1 and CDR2: SGHTA and FQGNSA. CDR3 DNA: TGTGCCAGCAGCTTAGATGCGGGAGTACCTGGCACAGATACGCAGTATTTT. Its translation: CASSLDAGVPGTDTQYF.

This clone occurred a few times. This chain links TRBV27 with TRBJ2-1, with a possible D match to TRBD1 (6 bases). Trimming removed 1 base at V and 8 bases at J, with 15 bases between. The CDR3 has 15 amino acids. Germline CDR1 MNHEY, CDR2 SMNVEV (reference sequence). DNA of the CDR3: TGTGCCAGCAGTTTATTGGGGGCGTTGAATGATGAGCAGTTCTTC. It is translated as CASSLLGALNDEQFF.

The chain has TRBV9 and TRBJ2-1; 9 bases map to TRBD1. V shed 4 bases and J 3 bases; nucleotides not matched to a gene: 5. The V gene's germline CDR1 is SGDLS and CDR2 YYNGEE. CDR3 size: 15 residues. The DNA for the CDR3 is TGTGCCAGCAGCTTACAGGGGGCGGGCTACAATGAGCAGTTCTTC. Translating gives CASSLQGAGYNEQFF. Supplemented by reference TRBV9 and TRBJ2-1, the full variable domain reads DSGVTQTPKHLITATGQRVTLRCSPRSGDLSVYWYQQSLDQGLQFLIQYYNGEERAKGNILERFSAQQFPDLHSELNLSSLELGDSALYFCASSLQGAGYNEQFFGPGTRLTVL.

This rearrangement joins TRBV6-5 to TRBJ2-5, with TRBD2 matching over 8 bases. Germline CDR1 is MNHEY and CDR2 is SVGAGI. CDR3 length equals 13 residues. V dropped 8 bases and J dropped 3; count of bases not matched to a gene: 5. CDR3 bases: TGTGCCAGCGGACAGACTAGCGAAGAGACCCAGTACTTC. Its translation: CASGQTSEETQYF.

Only a few counts were recorded for this clone. The chain carries TRBV6-6 and TRBJ2-2; perhaps TRBD2 as D (5 bases). This CDR3 is built from 15 residues. V was clipped by 5 bases and J by 4 bases, with 14 bases between them. Per the germline V gene, CDR1 is MNHNY and CDR2 is SVGAGI (reference sequence). The CDR3: CASSPPRELTGELFF. In nucleotides, the CDR3 is TGTGCCAGCAGTCCCCCCCGGGAACTCACCGGGGAGCTGTTTTTT.

The chain recombines TRBV5-1 with TRBJ1-1; 9 nucleotides line up with TRBD1. The ends lost 4 bases at V and 5 bases at J; junction bases unmatched: 6. Germline values: CDR1 SGHRS, CDR2 YFSETQ. The CDR3 is 14 residues long. The CDR3 DNA is TGCGCCAGCAGCACGGGACAGGGAGGGACTGAAGCTTTCTTT. This sequence encodes CASSTGQGGTEAFF.

The rearrangement links TRBV25-1 to TRBJ1-5, with D possibly matching TRBD1 (6 bases). Germline V gene lookup returns CDR1 MGHDK and CDR2 SYGVNS. Trimming removed 1 base at V and 4 bases at J, with 14 bases between. The CDR3 length is 16 residues. In nucleotides, the CDR3 is TGTGCCAGCAGTGAATCCGGAACAGGGAGAAATCAGCCCCAGCATTTT. This gives the protein CASSESGTGRNQPQHF.

This clone has just one count. V gene TRBV4-1 combines with J gene TRBJ1-3; the match to TRBD1 covers 10 bases. Germline V lookup: CDR1 MGHRA, CDR2 YSYEKL. Unmatched junction bases numbered 3, after V lost 1 base and J lost 0 bases. The CDR3 runs 17 residues. CDR3 nucleotide sequence: TGCGCCAGCAGCCAAGCCGGGACAGGGGTCTCTGGAAACACCATATATTTT. The encoded protein is CASSQAGTGVSGNTIYF.